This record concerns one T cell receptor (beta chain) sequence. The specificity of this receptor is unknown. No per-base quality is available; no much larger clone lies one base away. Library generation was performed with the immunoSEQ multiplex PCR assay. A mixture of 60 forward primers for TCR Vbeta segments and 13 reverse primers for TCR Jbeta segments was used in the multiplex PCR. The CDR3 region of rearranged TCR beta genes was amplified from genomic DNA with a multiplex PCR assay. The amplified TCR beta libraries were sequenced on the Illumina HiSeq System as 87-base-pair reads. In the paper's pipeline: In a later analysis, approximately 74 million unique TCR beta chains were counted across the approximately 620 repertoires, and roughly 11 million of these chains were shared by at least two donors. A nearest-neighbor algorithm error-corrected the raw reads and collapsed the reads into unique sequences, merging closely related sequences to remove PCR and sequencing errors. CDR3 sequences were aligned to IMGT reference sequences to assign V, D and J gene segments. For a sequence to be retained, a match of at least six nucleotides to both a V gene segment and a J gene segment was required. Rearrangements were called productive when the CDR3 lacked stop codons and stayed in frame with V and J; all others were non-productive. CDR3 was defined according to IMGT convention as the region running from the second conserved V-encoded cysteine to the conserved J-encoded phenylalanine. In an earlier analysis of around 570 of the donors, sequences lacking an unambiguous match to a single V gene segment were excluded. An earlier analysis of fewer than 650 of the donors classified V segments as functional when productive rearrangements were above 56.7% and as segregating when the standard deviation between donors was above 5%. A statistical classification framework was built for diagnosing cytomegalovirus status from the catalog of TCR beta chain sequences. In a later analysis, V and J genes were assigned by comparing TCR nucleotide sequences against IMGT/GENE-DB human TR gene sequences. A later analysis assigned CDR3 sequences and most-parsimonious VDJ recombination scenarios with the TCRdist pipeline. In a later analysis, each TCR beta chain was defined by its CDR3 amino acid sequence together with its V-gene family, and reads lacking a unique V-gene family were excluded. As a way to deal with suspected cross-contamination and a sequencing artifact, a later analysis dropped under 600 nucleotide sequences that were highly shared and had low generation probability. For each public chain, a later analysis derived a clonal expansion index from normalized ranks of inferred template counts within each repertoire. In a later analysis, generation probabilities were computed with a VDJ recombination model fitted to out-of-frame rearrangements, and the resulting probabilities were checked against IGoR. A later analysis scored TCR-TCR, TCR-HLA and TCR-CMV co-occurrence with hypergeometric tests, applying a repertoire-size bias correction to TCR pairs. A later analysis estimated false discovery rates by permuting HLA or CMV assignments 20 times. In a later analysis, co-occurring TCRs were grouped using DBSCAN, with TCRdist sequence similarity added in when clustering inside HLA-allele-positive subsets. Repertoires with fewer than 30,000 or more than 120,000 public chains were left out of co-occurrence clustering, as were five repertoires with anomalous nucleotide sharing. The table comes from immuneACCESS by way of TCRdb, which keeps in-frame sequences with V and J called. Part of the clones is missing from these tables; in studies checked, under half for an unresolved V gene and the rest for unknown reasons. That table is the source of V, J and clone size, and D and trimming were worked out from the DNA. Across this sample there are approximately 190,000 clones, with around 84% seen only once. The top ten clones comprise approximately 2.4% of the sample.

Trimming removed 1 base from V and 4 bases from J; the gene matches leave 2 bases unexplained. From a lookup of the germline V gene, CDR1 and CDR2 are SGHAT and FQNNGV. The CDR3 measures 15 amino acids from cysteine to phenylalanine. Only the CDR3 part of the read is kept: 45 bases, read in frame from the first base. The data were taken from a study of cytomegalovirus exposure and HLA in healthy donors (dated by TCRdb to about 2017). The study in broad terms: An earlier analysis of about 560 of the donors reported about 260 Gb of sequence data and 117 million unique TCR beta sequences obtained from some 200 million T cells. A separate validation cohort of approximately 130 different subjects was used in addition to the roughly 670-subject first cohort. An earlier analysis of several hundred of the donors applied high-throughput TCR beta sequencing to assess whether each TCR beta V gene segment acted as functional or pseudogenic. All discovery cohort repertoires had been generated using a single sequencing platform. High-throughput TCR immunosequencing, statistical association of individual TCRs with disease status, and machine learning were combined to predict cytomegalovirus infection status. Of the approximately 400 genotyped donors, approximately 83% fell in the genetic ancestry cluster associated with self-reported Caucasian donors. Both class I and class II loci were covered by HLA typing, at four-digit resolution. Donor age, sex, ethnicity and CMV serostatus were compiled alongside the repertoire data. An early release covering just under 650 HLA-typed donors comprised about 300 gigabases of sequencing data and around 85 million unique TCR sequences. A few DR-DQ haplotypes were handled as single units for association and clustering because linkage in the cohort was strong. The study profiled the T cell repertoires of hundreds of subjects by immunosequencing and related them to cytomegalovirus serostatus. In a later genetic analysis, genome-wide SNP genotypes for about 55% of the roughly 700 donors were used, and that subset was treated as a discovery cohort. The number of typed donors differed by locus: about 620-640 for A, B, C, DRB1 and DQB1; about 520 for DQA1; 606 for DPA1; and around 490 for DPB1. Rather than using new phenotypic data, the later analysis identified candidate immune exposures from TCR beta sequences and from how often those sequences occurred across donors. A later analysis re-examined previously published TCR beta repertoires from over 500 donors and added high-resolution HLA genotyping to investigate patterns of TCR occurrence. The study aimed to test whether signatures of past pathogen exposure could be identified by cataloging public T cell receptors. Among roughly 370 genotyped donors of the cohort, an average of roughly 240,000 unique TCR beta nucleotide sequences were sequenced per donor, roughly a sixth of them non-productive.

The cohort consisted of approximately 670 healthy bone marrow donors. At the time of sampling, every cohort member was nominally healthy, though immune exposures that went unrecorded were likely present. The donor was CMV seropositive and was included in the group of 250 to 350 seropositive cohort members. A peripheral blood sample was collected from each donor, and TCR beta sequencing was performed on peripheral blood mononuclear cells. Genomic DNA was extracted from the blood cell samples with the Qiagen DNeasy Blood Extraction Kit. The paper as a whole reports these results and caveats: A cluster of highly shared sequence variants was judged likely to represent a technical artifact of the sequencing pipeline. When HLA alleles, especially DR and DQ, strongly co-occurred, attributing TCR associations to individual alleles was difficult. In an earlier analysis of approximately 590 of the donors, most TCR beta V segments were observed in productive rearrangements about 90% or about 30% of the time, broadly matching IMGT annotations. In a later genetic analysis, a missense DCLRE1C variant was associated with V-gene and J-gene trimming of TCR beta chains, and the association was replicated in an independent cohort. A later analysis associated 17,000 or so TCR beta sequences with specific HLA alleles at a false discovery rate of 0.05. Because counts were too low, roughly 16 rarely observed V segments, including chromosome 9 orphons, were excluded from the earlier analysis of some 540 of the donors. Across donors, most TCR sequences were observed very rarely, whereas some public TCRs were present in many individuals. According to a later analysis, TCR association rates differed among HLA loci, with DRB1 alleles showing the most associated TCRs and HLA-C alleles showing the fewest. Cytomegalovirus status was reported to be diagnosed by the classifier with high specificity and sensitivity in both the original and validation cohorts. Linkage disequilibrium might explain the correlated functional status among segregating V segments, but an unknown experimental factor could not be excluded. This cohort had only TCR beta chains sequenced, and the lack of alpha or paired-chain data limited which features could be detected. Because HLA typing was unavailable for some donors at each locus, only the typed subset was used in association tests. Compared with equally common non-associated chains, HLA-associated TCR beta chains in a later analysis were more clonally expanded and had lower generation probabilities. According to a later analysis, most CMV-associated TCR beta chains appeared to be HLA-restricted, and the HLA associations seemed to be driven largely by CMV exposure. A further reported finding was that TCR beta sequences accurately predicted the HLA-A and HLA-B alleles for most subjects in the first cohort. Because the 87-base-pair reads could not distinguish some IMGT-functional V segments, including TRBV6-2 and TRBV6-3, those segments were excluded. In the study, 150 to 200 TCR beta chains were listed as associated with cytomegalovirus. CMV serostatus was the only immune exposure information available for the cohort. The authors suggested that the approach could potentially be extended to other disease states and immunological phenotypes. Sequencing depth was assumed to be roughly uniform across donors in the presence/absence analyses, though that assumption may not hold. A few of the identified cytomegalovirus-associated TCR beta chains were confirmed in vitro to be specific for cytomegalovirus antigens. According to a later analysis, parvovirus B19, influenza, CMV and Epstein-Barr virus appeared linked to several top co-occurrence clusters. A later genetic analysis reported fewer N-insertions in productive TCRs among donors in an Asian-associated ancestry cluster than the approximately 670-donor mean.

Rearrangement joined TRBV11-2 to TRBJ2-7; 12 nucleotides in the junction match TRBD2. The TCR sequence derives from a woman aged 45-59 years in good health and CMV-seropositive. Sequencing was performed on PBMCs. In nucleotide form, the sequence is TGTGCCAGCAGCTTAGTTCTAGCGGGGGGGTACGAGCAGTACTTC. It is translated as CASSLVLAGGYEQYF.